These T cell receptor beta chains were read from a single sample in a study of cytomegalovirus exposure and HLA in healthy donors. Sequencing was performed with immunoSEQ multiplex PCR; in TCRdb, only in-frame clones are kept and a portion is missing. Counted here are fewer than 130,000 clones, roughly 89% occurring once; the ten biggest clones make up 1.9%. The sample taken for sequencing was PBMCs. Receptor source: a young woman in good health and CMV-seronegative. Each CDR3 is given with its conserved first and last residue. Each record gives: D gene, V gene, clone size, J gene, CDR3 DNA, CDR3 protein. The D gene is left open where the match is weak. The size of a clone is reported for some rows only, either as once, few or many, or as a class for expanded clones.

>TRBD2|TRBV5-6|NA|TRBJ2-5
TGTGCCAGCCGAGCGGGGGGTAAAGAAGAGACCCAGTACTTC
CASRAGGKEETQYF
>TRBD2|TRBV5-4|few|TRBJ2-7
TGTGCCAGCAGCCCGACTAGCGGGGCGACCTACGAGCAGTACTTC
CASSPTSGATYEQYF
>TRBD2|TRBV9|NA|TRBJ2-1
TGTGCCAGCAGCGTAGGCGCGGGAGGGAGGGGTGAGCAGTTCTTC
CASSVGAGGRGEQFF
>NA|TRBV27|NA|TRBJ2-3
TGTGCCAGCAGTTCGACTCCCCCAGATACGCAGTATTTT
CASSSTPPDTQYF
>TRBD1|TRBV5-6|once|TRBJ1-2
TGTGCCAGCAGCTTGGGTGGGACAGGACATCTCTATGGCTACACCTTC
CASSLGGTGHLYGYTF
>TRBD1|TRBV7-2|NA|TRBJ1-1
TGTGCCAGCAGGGCCGGGACAGGGAACACTGAAGCTTTCTTT
CASRAGTGNTEAFF
>NA|TRBV10-3|NA|TRBJ1-5
TGTGCCATCAGTGAGCCCCCGGATCAGCCCCAGCATTTT
CAISEPPDQPQHF
>TRBD1|TRBV28|NA|TRBJ2-7
TGTGCCACCCTACAGGGGGCCCCCTCCTACGAGCAGTACTTC
CATLQGAPSYEQYF
>TRBD1|TRBV7-2|NA|TRBJ2-5
TGTGCCAGCAGCTTCCGGGACAGGGGGCAAGAGACCCAGTACTTC
CASSFRDRGQETQYF
>NA|TRBV4-3|few|TRBJ1-6
TGCGCCACCCCCCATTTCCCCAATTCACCCCTCCACTTT
CATPHFPNSPLHF
>TRBD1|TRBV30|NA|TRBJ2-3
TGTGCCTGGAGTGTACAGGGGAAAGATACGCAGTATTTT
CAWSVQGKDTQYF
>NA|TRBV4-1|NA|TRBJ2-2
TGCGCCAGCAGCCGCGCAGGGGGGCACGGGGAGCTGTTTTTT
CASSRAGGHGELFF
>TRBD1|TRBV7-9|NA|TRBJ1-2
TGTGCCAGCAGCCAAGGGACAGGGGTAAAAGGCTACACCTTC
CASSQGTGVKGYTF
>TRBD1|TRBV4-3|NA|TRBJ1-3
TGCGCCAGCAGCCAGGCCAGGGGGACTGGAAACACCATATATTTT
CASSQARGTGNTIYF
>TRBD1|TRBV5-1|NA|TRBJ1-1
TGCGCCAGCAGCGCCAGACGGACAGGGGGCGCGAACACTGAAGCTTTCTTT
CASSARRTGGANTEAFF
>NA|TRBV5-1|NA|TRBJ1-2
TGCGCCAGCAGCGATGGACATACTGGAGGCTACACCTTC
CASSDGHTGGYTF
>TRBD2|TRBV25-1|few|TRBJ2-5
TGTGCCAGCAGTGAATCTAGCGGGGGGGTGGAGACCCAGTACTTC
CASSESSGGVETQYF
>NA|TRBV5-1|NA|TRBJ1-3
TGCGCCAGCAGCCCCCAGGGTTTTGGAAACACCATATATTTT
CASSPQGFGNTIYF
>TRBD1|TRBV5-1|NA|TRBJ2-1
TGCGCCAGTCGCCCGGGGGGGACAGGGGTCTACAATGAGCAGTTCTTC
CASRPGGTGVYNEQFF
>NA|TRBV28|NA|TRBJ2-7
TGTGCCAGCAGTTTAACGACCACAGGTTCCGAGCAGTACTTC
CASSLTTTGSEQYF
>NA|TRBV28|NA|TRBJ1-2
TGTGCCAGCAGTTTCCGTACAGTAAGGTTCTATGGCTACACCTTC
CASSFRTVRFYGYTF
>NA|TRBV5-1|NA|TRBJ1-2
TGCGCCAGCAGCTTGGATCAGGGGTTGGCTAACTATGGCTACACCTTC
CASSLDQGLANYGYTF
>NA|TRBV11-2|NA|TRBJ2-7
TGTGCCAGCAGCCCCCGTAGCCCCGGTCGGTACTTC
CASSPRSPGRYF
>TRBD1|TRBV7-2|NA|TRBJ1-6
TGTGCCAGCAGCCTGAACCAGGGGGCCTATAATTCACCCCTCCACTTT
CASSLNQGAYNSPLHF
>TRBD1|TRBV2|NA|TRBJ1-1
TGTGCCAGCCGACAGGGGATAGGAGAAGCTTTCTTT
CASRQGIGEAFF
>TRBD1|TRBV6-1|NA|TRBJ2-5
TGTGCCAGCAGTGAAGACAGGGGAGAGACCCAGTACTTC
CASSEDRGETQYF
>TRBD1|TRBV6-5|NA|TRBJ2-5
TGTGCCAGCAGTTACTCGGGCAGGGGGCCAGAGACCCAGTACTTC
CASSYSGRGPETQYF
>NA|TRBV6-5|NA|TRBJ2-7
TGTGCCAGCAGTTACTACATCACGCAACCAAACGAGCAGTACTTC
CASSYYITQPNEQYF
>NA|TRBV28|NA|TRBJ1-6
TGTGCCAGCAGTTTCGACGAGCGTTCACCCCTCCACTTT
CASSFDERSPLHF
>TRBD1|TRBV29-1|NA|TRBJ1-1
TGCAGCGTCGGACGGGACAGGTACACTGAAGCTTTCTTT
CSVGRDRYTEAFF
>TRBD1|TRBV7-9|NA|TRBJ2-3
TGTGCCAGCAGCCACGGGACAGGGGGACAGCGCACAGATACGCAGTATTTT
CASSHGTGGQRTDTQYF
>TRBD2|TRBV4-3|once|TRBJ2-7
TGCGCCAGCAGCCAAGTAAAACTAGCGGGAGGGCCGCAGTACTTC
CASSQVKLAGGPQYF
>TRBD1|TRBV27|NA|TRBJ1-1
TGTGCCAGCAGTTCAGACAGGGGGCTGGGGCCGAACACTGAAGCTTTCTTT
CASSSDRGLGPNTEAFF
>NA|TRBV2|NA|TRBJ2-3
TGTGCCAGCAGTTACAGGCCTACAGATACGCAGTATTTT
CASSYRPTDTQYF
>TRBD1|TRBV30|once|TRBJ1-2
TGTGCCTGGAGTGCAGATGGGACAGGGTTGCGGGGCTACACCTTC
CAWSADGTGLRGYTF
>TRBD1|TRBV5-4|NA|TRBJ1-2
TGTGCCAGCAGCAGTTCCGGGACAGATAACTATGGCTACACCTTC
CASSSSGTDNYGYTF
>TRBD1|TRBV7-8|NA|TRBJ1-6
TGTGCCAGCAGCCCTAAATCGACAGGGGGCTCGTCTGTGACCCTCCACTTT
CASSPKSTGGSSVTLHF
>TRBD2|TRBV7-3|NA|TRBJ2-3
TGTGCCAGCAGCTCCCGGGGGGGCTTCACAGATACGCAGTATTTT
CASSSRGGFTDTQYF
>TRBD2|TRBV5-1|once|TRBJ2-5
TGCGCCAGCAGCTTGGAACGGGAGGAGCTAGAGACCCAGTACTTC
CASSLEREELETQYF
>NA|TRBV4-3|NA|TRBJ1-1
TGCGCCAGCAGCCAAGTGGGAGCGATGAACACTGAAGCTTTCTTT
CASSQVGAMNTEAFF
>TRBD2|TRBV28|NA|TRBJ2-3
TGTGCCAGCAGTCCCGCTGGGCGGGAGGGTATGACAGATACGCAGTATTTT
CASSPAGREGMTDTQYF
>TRBD1|TRBV28|few|TRBJ2-7
TGTGCCAGCAGTCCAGGGACAGGGATTTCCTACGAGCAGTACTTC
CASSPGTGISYEQYF
>TRBD2|TRBV7-2|NA|TRBJ2-5
TGTGCCAGCAGCTTACGCGGGAGCGAGACCCAGTACTTC
CASSLRGSETQYF
>NA|TRBV4-1|NA|TRBJ2-5
TGCGCCAGCAGCCAAGATTTAGGGGGTAGTACCCAGTACTTC
CASSQDLGGSTQYF
>NA|TRBV27|NA|TRBJ2-5
TGTGCCAGCAGCTACGGGACTTCTCAAGAGACCCAGTACTTC
CASSYGTSQETQYF
>NA|TRBV6-5|NA|TRBJ1-4
TGTGCCAGCAGAACTTTCAGGTCAACTAATGAAAAACTGTTTTTT
CASRTFRSTNEKLFF
>NA|TRBV10-3|NA|TRBJ2-7
TGTGCCATCAGCGACTCCGGGGACAAAAGCTCCTACGAGCAGTACTTC
CAISDSGDKSSYEQYF
>NA|TRBV6-1|NA|TRBJ1-2
TGTGCCAGCAGTGAACCTGGGGGCCTAAGCTTCTATGGCTACACCTTC
CASSEPGGLSFYGYTF
>TRBD1|TRBV28|NA|TRBJ1-2
TGTGCCAGCAGTGACGGACAGGATTGGTATGGCTACACCTTC
CASSDGQDWYGYTF
>TRBD2|TRBV5-1|NA|TRBJ2-1
TGCGCCAGCAGCTCGGGACTAGCGGGCGAGCAGTTCTTC
CASSSGLAGEQFF
>TRBD1|TRBV7-3|NA|TRBJ2-1
TGTGCCAGCAGCTTCGACAGGGCGTCCTACAATGAGCAGTTCTTC
CASSFDRASYNEQFF
>TRBD2|TRBV7-9|NA|TRBJ2-2
TGTGCCAGCAGACCATCAGCGGGAGGGCCTGTTTCCGGGGAGCTGTTTTTT
CASRPSAGGPVSGELFF
>TRBD1|TRBV7-9|NA|TRBJ2-7
TGTGCCAGCAGGGTGGGGGGACAGGGAAGCGAGCAGTACTTC
CASRVGGQGSEQYF
>TRBD2|TRBV5-4|NA|TRBJ2-7
TGTGCCAGCAGCGCGGGAGGGACTAGCAGTCTCTACGAGCAGTACTTC
CASSAGGTSSLYEQYF
>NA|TRBV11-2|NA|TRBJ2-1
TGTGCCAGCAGCTTATCAAGAAGACTAGGCAATAGCGAGCAGTTCTTC
CASSLSRRLGNSEQFF
>NA|TRBV7-9|NA|TRBJ2-3
TGTGCCAGCAGCTTGGATTATTTGGGCAGACGGGGTACGCAGTATTTT
CASSLDYLGRRGTQYF
>NA|TRBV27|once|TRBJ2-5
TGTGCCAGCAGTTCTCGACTAGGAGCTGAGCAGTACTTC
CASSSRLGAEQYF
>NA|TRBV28|NA|TRBJ2-7
TGTGCCAGCACCTCCCCGGGATACGAGCAGTACTTC
CASTSPGYEQYF
>NA|TRBV30|NA|TRBJ2-1
TGTGCCTGGACAGAAGGGGCCGATGAGCAGTTCTTC
CAWTEGADEQFF
>TRBD2|TRBV7-8|NA|TRBJ2-2
TGTGCCAGCAGCGTCGTAGCGGGGGGGACCACCGGGGAGCTGTTTTTT
CASSVVAGGTTGELFF